The 10 T cell receptor beta chains presented below share a single source sample, sequenced in a study of blood T cells in healthy people across ages. Using a J-beta primer mix together with a sample-barcoded 5' primer, a second PCR was run for about 6 to 12 cycles. Each CDR3 protein gets one entry after TCRdb re-called the 5' RACE reads with MiXCR. The sample has 780,000 or so distinct CDR3 sequences; approximately 25% are singletons. The sample also formed part of further work on T cells of mothers and their children.

Material for sequencing was blood. The receptors shown here come from a boy aged 5-17 years in good health.

This clonotype has only one observation. The gene calls are TRBV29-1 and TRBJ2-4; TRBD1 matches at 8 bases. Per germline, CDR1 SQVTM and CDR2 ANQGSEA. This CDR3 contains 13 residues. After removal of 7 bases from V and 5 bases from J, the junction contained 7 bases not matched to a gene. DNA for the CDR3: TGCAGCGCTCAGACAGGGGCCGAAAACATTCAGTACTTC. This encodes CSAQTGAENIQYF.

This clonotype was detected only a few times. V gene TRBV28 combines with J gene TRBJ2-4; 7 nucleotides line up with TRBD1. The CDR3 consists of 13 residues. The V gene end was trimmed by 2 bases and the J gene end by 6 bases; junction bases not matched to a gene: 1. CDR1 is MDHEN and CDR2 is SYDVKM in the germline V gene. In DNA form, the CDR3 reads TGTGCCAGCAGTTTACCAGGGGGAAACATTCAGTACTTC. Its protein is CASSLPGGNIQYF. The full variable domain, in which reference TRBV28 and TRBJ2-4 provide the parts outside the CDR3, is DVKVTQSSRYLVKRTGEKVFLECVQDMDHENMFWYRQDPGLGLRLIYFSYDVKMKEKGDIPEGYSVSREKKERFSLILESASTNQTSMYLCASSLPGGNIQYFGAGTRLSVL.

This clonotype was observed a handful of times. This rearrangement joins TRBV27 to TRBJ2-2, with TRBD2 matching 7 bases. In germline, CDR1 is MNHEY, CDR2 SMNVEV (reference sequence). The V and J ends lost 1 base and 3 bases, in that order; junction bases with no gene match: 8. The CDR3 is 17 amino acids. CDR3 sequence (DNA): TGTGCCAGCAGTTTATTGCGGGGGTTTAGTGACACCGGGGAGCTGTTTTTT. Protein product: CASSLLRGFSDTGELFF.

This clonotype was detected only a few times. The rearrangement uses TRBV7-9 and TRBJ1-1, with D perhaps matching TRBD1 (6 bases). The CDR3 runs to 14 residues. In germline, CDR1 is SEHNR, CDR2 FQNEAQ (reference sequence). V lost 6 bases and J 3 bases, leaving 14 bases between the germline ends. CDR3 DNA: TGTGCCAGCAGGCCACAGGGCGTGTACACTGAAGCTTTCTTT. This sequence encodes CASRPQGVYTEAFF.

V and J are TRBV7-9 and TRBJ1-5; D is ambiguous. Germline V gene lookup returns CDR1 SEHNR and CDR2 FQNEAQ (reference sequence). Trimming shortened V by 5 bases and J by 2 bases, and 19 bases separated the two germline ends. This CDR3 has 17 residues. CDR3 nucleotides: TGTGCCAGCAGCCACTGGACTGGGAAATCGGGCAATCAGCCCCAGCATTTT. This encodes CASSHWTGKSGNQPQHF.

CDR3 sequence reads: CASGSQVSLAKNIQYF. In DNA, the CDR3 is TGTGCCAGCGGATCACAGGTCTCGTTAGCCAAAAACATTCAGTACTTC. The rearrangement uses TRBV27 and TRBJ2-4; the D gene is possibly TRBD1 (5 bases). Germline values: CDR1 MNHEY, CDR2 SMNVEV (reference sequence). The CDR3 runs 16 residues. V lost 8 bases and J 0 bases, leaving 17 bases between the germline ends.

V usage is TRBV15 and J usage is TRBJ2-5; D gene ambiguous. The end of the DNA aligns better with TRBJ2-7, so the J call may be wrong. Germline CDR1 is LNHNV and CDR2 is YYDKDF (reference sequence). The CDR3 has 12 residues. CDR3 DNA: TGTGCCACCAGCAGAGATAAAGACGAGCAGTACTTC. It specifies CATSRDKDEQYF.

This chain links TRBV20-1 with TRBJ2-3; D is unresolved. This CDR3 contains 16 residues. From germline, CDR1 is DFQATT and CDR2 SNEGSKA (reference sequence). Trimming took 1 base from V and 0 from J, leaving 14 bases between them. The CDR3 region is CSARVPTKASTDTQYF. CDR3 sequence (DNA): TGCAGTGCTAGAGTGCCGACGAAGGCTAGCACAGATACGCAGTATTTT.

The chain joins TRBV2 to TRBJ1-5; D unclear. CDR1 and CDR2 (germline): SNHLY, FYNNEI. The CDR3 extends over 14 amino acids. V lost 3 bases, J lost 6 bases, and 12 bases lay in between. The CDR3 here is CASSEMVVGQPQHF. CDR3 in DNA: TGTGCCAGCAGTGAGATGGTTGTAGGTCAGCCCCAGCATTTT.

A word on this clonotype: Germline and junction disagree at one end, which may indicate a read error. The genes are TRBV7-2 and TRBJ2-3; 8 bases are shared with TRBD1. The CDR3 spans 14 residues. Germline CDR1 is SGHTA and CDR2 is FQGNSA. CDR3 coding DNA: TGTGCCAGCAGCCGGCAGGGGGCAACAGATGCGCAGTATTTT. This gives the protein CASSRQGATDAQYF. The variable domain in full, with the rest retrieved from reference TRBV7-2 and TRBJ2-3, is GAGVSQSPSNKVTEKGKDVELRCDPISGHTALYWYRQSLGQGLEFLIYFQGNSAPDKSGLPSDRFSAERTGGSVSTLTIQRTQQEDSAVYLCASSRQGATDAQYFGPGTRLTVL.